Listed here are 5 T cell receptor beta chains from one sample, sequenced in a study of T cell responses to AZD1222 COVID-19 vaccine. Some clones are missing from TCRdb's copy, which holds only in-frame ones; the method was immunoSEQ multiplex PCR. The table lists about 97,000 clones, about 90% of them singletons. The sample here was peripheral blood, taken on day 0 of AZD1222 vaccination. These receptors all come from an adult in good health.

The V gene is TRBV12-3 or TRBV12-4, the J gene TRBJ2-7, with D uncertain. This CDR3 comprises 12 residues. The germline V and J ends were trimmed by 2 bases and 4 bases, with 6 bases remaining between them. As DNA, the CDR3 is TGTGCCAGCAGTTTATTCGGATACGAGCAGTACTTC. This encodes CASSLFGYEQYF.

This clone appeared once. The chain uses TRBV28 and TRBJ1-2, with D possibly TRBD1 on 6 matching bases. The V end lost 6 bases, the J end lost 4 bases, and 12 bases lay between the germline ends. Germline lookup yields CDR1 MDHEN and CDR2 SYDVKM. The CDR3 consists of 13 residues. CDR3 sequence: CASSVDSIYGYTF. For the CDR3, the DNA is TGTGCCAGCAGCGTGGACAGTATCTATGGCTACACCTTC.

The chain couples TRBV2 to TRBJ2-1, with D unclear. Per germline, CDR1 SNHLY and CDR2 FYNNEI. Deletions cut 0 bases from V and 7 bases from J, with 7 bases between. The CDR3 spans 13 residues. For the CDR3, the DNA is TGTGCCAGCAGTGAAGCTAAGTTGAATGAGCAGTTCTTC. Translated: CASSEAKLNEQFF.

This rearrangement joins TRBV28 to TRBJ1-2; weak D call: TRBD1 (6 bases). The ends were cut back, 3 bases at V and 11 bases at J, with 22 bases in the middle. The V gene's germline CDR1 is MDHEN and CDR2 SYDVKM. The CDR3 is 15 amino acids. This CDR3 reads CASSFPTGTPVLYTF. The DNA of the CDR3 is TGTGCCAGCAGTTTCCCGACCGGGACACCAGTCTTGTACACCTTC.

The chain has TRBV28 and TRBJ1-5; D may be TRBD1 (5 bases). The germline gives CDR1 MDHEN, CDR2 SYDVKM. This CDR3 contains 16 residues. The V gene lost 2 bases and the J gene lost 6 bases, with 17 bases spanning the gap. The CDR3 bases are TGTGCCAGCAGTTTAAGGGCGGGGCCTGACGGTCAGCCCCAGCATTTT. The encoded protein is CASSLRAGPDGQPQHF.